These 24 T cell receptor beta chains were all obtained from the same sample, sequenced in a study of blood T cell repertoires in COVID-19. Using immunoSEQ multiplex PCR, the repertoire was profiled, and TCRdb retains in-frame clones only, with some absent. The sample has about 130,000 clones; 86% are singletons. Sequenced material: PBMCs or T cells enriched from blood (not recorded which). The receptors were gathered from a man aged 50 to 60 who had recovered from COVID-19.

The chain uses TRBV21-1 and TRBJ1-6; the table's D call, TRBD1, has no DNA check behind it. TRBV21-1 is given as a pseudogene. This CDR3 is 14 amino acids long. Here the CDR3 reads CASVSGGDNSPLHF. CDR3 DNA sequence: TGTGCCAGCGTATCAGGGGGCGATAATTCACCCCTCCACTTT.

The J gene is TRBJ2-1, the V gene TRBV6-4; 8 bases fit TRBD2. V trimming: 7 bases; J trimming: 3 bases; junction bases outside the gene matches: 11. This CDR3 contains 16 residues. Germline V gene lookup returns CDR1 MRHNA and CDR2 SNTAGT. The CDR3 protein is CASKQPRSGGYNEQFF. CDR3 DNA: TGTGCCAGCAAGCAACCCCGGAGCGGGGGCTACAATGAGCAGTTCTTC.

CDR3 DNA sequence: TGTGCCAGCAGTTCCTCCGGAGTCCCTGAAGCTTTCTTT. This sequence encodes CASSSSGVPEAFF. The chain couples TRBV12-3 or TRBV12-4 to TRBJ1-1; D is ambiguous. The CDR3 is made up of 13 amino acids. With 4 bases removed from V and 6 bases from J, the gap between germline ends came to 12 bases.

The rearrangement links TRBV2 to TRBJ2-2; TRBD2 matches 9 bases. V was clipped by 0 bases and J by 1 base; unmatched bases: 3. The CDR3 is 17 residues long. Germline assignment: CDR1 SNHLY and CDR2 FYNNEI. CDR3 DNA: TGTGCCAGCAGTGAAGCGCGGGGGGGCCAGAACACCGGGGAGCTGTTTTTT. It yields the protein CASSEARGGQNTGELFF.

This chain links TRBV9 with TRBJ1-1, with D tentatively TRBD1 (6 bases). Germline loops: CDR1 SGDLS, CDR2 YYNGEE. Trimming left V 1 base short and J 1 base short, with 8 bases between. The CDR3 runs 14 residues. CDR3 amino acids: CASSVLTGNTEAFF. The CDR3 nucleotides read TGTGCCAGCAGCGTACTGACAGGGAACACTGAAGCTTTCTTT.

The chain couples TRBV12-3 or TRBV12-4 to TRBJ2-5; possible D gene TRBD2, 5 bases. Trimming cost V 6 bases and J 8 bases, with 16 bases left between them. The CDR3 consists of 13 residues. CDR3 DNA: TGTGCCAGCAGGAGGGAAGTCCGAGGAACCCAGTACTTC. Its protein is CASRREVRGTQYF.

J is TRBJ1-2 and V is TRBV19; 7 bases agree with TRBD1. There are 16 residues in the CDR3. V shed 4 bases, J shed 2 bases, and the junction held 10 bases outside the gene matches. In germline, CDR1 is LNHDA, CDR2 SQIVND (reference sequence). The CDR3 nucleotides read TGTGCCAGTAGTAGACCCGGGACAGAGCTCAACTATGGCTACACCTTC. Protein product: CASSRPGTELNYGYTF.

This clone was counted a single time. The rearrangement joins TRBV18 to TRBJ1-6; 8 bases map to TRBD1. This CDR3 has 13 amino acids. Per the germline V gene, CDR1 is KGHSH and CDR2 is LQKENI. V dropped 10 bases and J dropped 5; count of bases not matched to a gene: 4. The chain's CDR3 is CATTGGDNSPLHF. CDR3 DNA sequence: TGTGCCACCACAGGGGGGGATAATTCACCCCTCCACTTT.

J is TRBJ1-1 and V is TRBV6-5, with 7 bases identical to TRBD1. The junction had 9 bases not matched to a gene; V was cut back by 9 bases and J by 2 bases. The CDR3 consists of 14 residues. CDR1 and CDR2 from the germline V gene are MNHEY and SVGAGI. The CDR3 bases are TGTGCCAGTAGTCCGGACAGGAGAAACACTGAAGCTTTCTTT. Amino acids: CASSPDRRNTEAFF.

The V call is TRBV10-2, the J call TRBJ1-5, with D perhaps matching TRBD1 (6 bases). Trimming left V 2 bases short and J 4 bases short, with 9 bases between. Per germline, CDR1 WSHSY and CDR2 SAAADI. The CDR3 spans 14 residues. The CDR3 nucleotides read TGCGCCAGCAGTGAGATGGGGGCGAATCAGCCCCAGCATTTT. This codes for CASSEMGANQPQHF.

This clone was observed once. The gene calls are TRBV9 and TRBJ1-1; 7 positions match TRBD1. V dropped 3 bases and J dropped 3; count of bases not matched to a gene: 2. This CDR3 region has 13 residues. The germline V gene has CDR1 SGDLS and CDR2 YYNGEE. This chain's CDR3 is CASSEQGDTEAFF. For the CDR3, the DNA is TGTGCCAGCAGCGAGCAGGGGGACACTGAAGCTTTCTTT.

V usage is TRBV28 and J usage is TRBJ2-7; 7 bases map to TRBD1. CDR1 and CDR2 from the germline V gene are MDHEN and SYDVKM. This CDR3 contains 13 residues. The trim removed 9 bases at V and 1 base at J, leaving 6 bases unmatched. In DNA form, the CDR3 reads TGTGCCAGTACTAGGGACAGTTCCTACGAGCAGTACGTC. Amino acid sequence: CASTRDSSYEQYV.

The V and J genes are TRBV10-3 and TRBJ1-2; 12 nucleotides agree with TRBD1. Unmatched junction bases numbered 5, after V lost 11 bases and J lost 7 bases. The CDR3 extends over 12 amino acids. Germline CDR1 reads ENHRY; CDR2 reads SYGVKD. The CDR3 nucleotides read TGTGCCGCGGGACAGGGGGCAATTGGCTACACCTTC. This sequence encodes CAAGQGAIGYTF.

The CDR3 DNA sequence: TGTGCCAGCAGCTTTCTAGGGGCCCGAACGGGTGAGCAGTACGTC. Translating it yields CASSFLGARTGEQYV. This chain uses TRBV5-6 with TRBJ2-7, with D possibly matching TRBD1 (5 bases). Trimming stripped 2 bases from V and 7 bases from J, with 19 bases between. Germline V gene data show CDR1 as SGHDT and CDR2 as YYEEEE. This CDR3 comprises 15 residues.

This clone was recorded only once. CDR3 DNA: TGTGCCAGTACCCAGGCAGGAACGAACACCGGGGAGCTGTTTTTT. Residues: CASTQAGTNTGELFF. This chain joins TRBV19 and TRBJ2-2; D remains ambiguous. This CDR3 region has 15 residues. Per germline, CDR1 LNHDA and CDR2 SQIVND (reference sequence). Between the trimmed V and J ends, which lost 7 bases and 0 bases, there was a span of 12 bases.

The rearrangement joins TRBV3-1 (or the pseudogene TRBV3-2) to TRBJ1-1; D perhaps matches TRBD1 (6 bases). The CDR3 runs 13 residues. Germline V gene sequence: CDR1 LGHDT, CDR2 YNNKEL (reference sequence). V shed 5 bases and J shed 6 bases, with 13 bases lying between them. Written as DNA, the CDR3 is TGTGCCAGCAGCTTAGGACAGTGGGCTGAAGCTTTCTTT. This codes for CASSLGQWAEAFF.

This chain links TRBV7-3 with TRBJ2-6, with 8 bases that match TRBD1. The CDR3 runs to 19 residues. Germline CDR1 and CDR2: SGHTA and FQGTGA. The V gene end was trimmed by 6 bases and the J gene end by 0 bases; junction bases not matched to a gene: 13. DNA for the CDR3: TGTGCCAGCAGTCGAGACTCGGGACAGGCGTTCTCTGGGGCCAACGTCCTGACTTTC. The encoded protein is CASSRDSGQAFSGANVLTF.

This sequence joins TRBV6-5 and TRBJ1-5; D is undetermined. V was pared by 6 bases and J by 6 bases, with 9 bases between. The germline CDR1 and CDR2 sequences are MNHEY and SVGAGI. The CDR3 extends over 12 amino acids. This CDR3 is CASRRSGQPQHF. The CDR3 bases are TGTGCCAGCAGACGGTCTGGTCAGCCCCAGCATTTT.

The chain couples TRBV5-1 to TRBJ2-5, with D hard to call. Germline assignment: CDR1 SGHRS and CDR2 YFSETQ. The CDR3 loop spans 11 amino acids. The ends were cut back, 4 bases at V and 11 bases at J, with 12 bases in the middle. The CDR3 is CASSPGRRQYF. The CDR3 region has the DNA TGCGCCAGCAGCCCGGGTCGTAGGCAGTACTTC.

The rearrangement uses TRBV28 and TRBJ2-2, with 8 bases fitting TRBD2. V was pared by 7 bases and J by 8 bases, with 15 bases of the junction left unmatched. This CDR3 is built from 16 residues. CDR1 and CDR2 from the germline V gene are MDHEN and SYDVKM. The CDR3: CASNPGGLGTLGELFF. The DNA for the CDR3 is TGTGCCAGCAACCCCGGGGGACTAGGAACCTTAGGGGAGCTGTTTTTT.

The chain has TRBV12-3 or TRBV12-4 and TRBJ2-7, with D tentatively TRBD1 (5 bases). This CDR3 has 11 residues. V was pared by 6 bases and J by 3 bases, with 6 bases between. This CDR3 is CASSQGYEQYV. As DNA, the CDR3 is TGTGCCAGCAGCCAGGGCTACGAGCAGTACGTC.

The chain is built from TRBV6-5 and TRBJ1-6; D might be TRBD1 (6 bases). The CDR3 sequence is 12 residues long. The germline V and J ends were trimmed by 5 bases and 10 bases, with 9 bases remaining between them. CDR1 and CDR2 (germline): MNHEY, SVGAGI. CDR3 protein: CASSTGFSPLHF. The CDR3 DNA reads as TGTGCCAGCAGTACAGGGTTCTCACCCCTCCACTTT.

The chain is built from TRBV28 and TRBJ1-2, with D maybe TRBD1 (6 bases). Germline V gene lookup returns CDR1 MDHEN and CDR2 SYDVKM. The CDR3 runs 14 residues. The germline V and J ends were trimmed by 6 bases and 7 bases, with 18 bases remaining between them. CDR3 region: CASRQYGTLPGYTF. In DNA form, the CDR3 reads TGTGCCAGCAGACAATACGGGACATTACCTGGCTACACCTTC.

The gene calls are TRBV2 and TRBJ2-5, with TRBD1 matching 10 bases. This CDR3 is built from 15 residues. Germline V CDR1 and CDR2: SNHLY, FYNNEI. V trimming: 6 bases; J trimming: 1 base; junction bases outside the gene matches: 5. DNA for the CDR3: TGTGCCAGCAGCCCCGGGACAGGGGCCCAAGAGACCCAGTACTTC. Amino acids: CASSPGTGAQETQYF.